This TCR beta chain was recorded in a study of OX40 agonist ivuxolimab in advanced cancers. Across the whole study: Prior therapy, whether anti-PD-1, anti-PD-L1 or anti-CTLA-4, was allowed, and more than 35% had some. Study conclusions and caveats: Relative to CD4+, CD8+ T cells held more expanded clones on average. Among patients with partial responses at 0.1-3.0 mg/kg, clonal expansion was among the lowest. The antigen specificity of the peripheral T cells (those that were expanded) was not determined.

This clone was detected only once. Its antigen is unidentified. Sequencing was performed with immunoSEQ multiplex PCR; in TCRdb, only in-frame clones are kept and a portion is missing. The data contain 40,000 or so clones, around nine tenths of them singletons. This TCR was sampled from an adult with an advanced solid tumor such as melanoma, head and neck, liver or kidney cancer. The specimen comprised CD4+ or CD8+ T cells sorted from blood, sampled in a trial of the OX40 agonist ivuxolimab.

The chain's CDR3 is CASSLALTNEKLFF. The CDR3 region has the DNA TGTGCCAGCAGTTTAGCCCTAACTAATGAAAAACTGTTTTTT. The chain combines TRBV28 with TRBJ1-4, with D hard to call. CDR3 length: 14 amino acids. The V and J ends lost 2 bases and 1 base respectively, with 5 bases between them. Germline-derived CDR1 and CDR2 are MDHEN and SYDVKM. Full variable domain (missing parts from reference TRBV28 and TRBJ1-4): DVKVTQSSRYLVKRTGEKVFLECVQDMDHENMFWYRQDPGLGLRLIYFSYDVKMKEKGDIPEGYSVSREKKERFSLILESASTNQTSMYLCASSLALTNEKLFFGSGTQLSVL.